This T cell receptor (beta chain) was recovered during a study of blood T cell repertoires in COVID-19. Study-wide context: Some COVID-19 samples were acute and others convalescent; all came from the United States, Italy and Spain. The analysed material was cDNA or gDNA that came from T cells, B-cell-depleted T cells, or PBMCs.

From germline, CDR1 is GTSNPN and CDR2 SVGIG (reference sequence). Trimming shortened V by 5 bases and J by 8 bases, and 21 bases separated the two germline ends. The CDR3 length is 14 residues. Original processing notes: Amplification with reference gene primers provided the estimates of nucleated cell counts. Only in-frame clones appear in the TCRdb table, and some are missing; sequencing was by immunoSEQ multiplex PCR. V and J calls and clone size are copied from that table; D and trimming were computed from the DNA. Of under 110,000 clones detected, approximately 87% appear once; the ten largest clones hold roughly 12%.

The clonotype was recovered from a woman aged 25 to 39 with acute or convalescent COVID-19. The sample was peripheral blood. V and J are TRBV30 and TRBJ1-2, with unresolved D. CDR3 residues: CAWSLVGNFIGYTF. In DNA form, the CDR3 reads TGTGCCTGGTCCTTGGTGGGCAACTTTATCGGCTACACCTTC.